Listed here is a single TCR beta chain. The junction shows a germline mismatch at one end, possibly a read error. This entry is derived from a study of cytomegalovirus exposure and HLA in healthy donors. The PCR made use of 60 Vbeta and 13 Jbeta primers. Clones were sequenced by immunoSEQ multiplex PCR, and TCRdb holds only the in-frame ones, with some missing. The data show some 190,000 clones, with roughly 82% seen just once and over 1.5% held by the top ten. This clonotype was obtained from a man in his forties in good health and CMV-seronegative. Sequencing was done on a sample of PBMCs.

CDR3: CASSLSTGREVGNEQFF. The CDR3 DNA sequence: TGTGCTAGCAGCTTGTCCACGGGGCGGGAGGTGGGGAATGAGCAGTTCTTC. The chain uses TRBV7-7 and TRBJ2-1; 8 bases agree with TRBD2. The germline V gene encodes CDR1 SSHAT and CDR2 FNYEAQ (reference sequence). The CDR3 spans 17 residues.